This entry lists 23 T cell receptor beta chains sequenced from one sample in a study of cytomegalovirus exposure and HLA in healthy donors. Primers included in the PCR were 60 Vbeta and 13 Jbeta primers. Some clones are missing from TCRdb's copy, which holds only in-frame ones; the method was immunoSEQ multiplex PCR. The data hold more than 95,000 clones, with roughly 78% observed a single time. The specimen sequenced was PBMCs. The source of these receptors is a man aged 30 to 39 in good health and CMV-seropositive.

The V gene is TRBV5-5, the J gene TRBJ2-5; TRBD2 aligns across 14 bases. The CDR3 is 17 amino acids. Germline V CDR1 and CDR2: SGHKS, YYEKEE (reference sequence). V lost 4 bases, J lost 2 bases, and 7 bases stayed unmatched. CDR3 in DNA: TGTGCCAGCAGCAAGGGACTAGCGGGGGTTACTCAAGAGACCCAGTACTTC. It is translated as CASSKGLAGVTQETQYF.

Only a few counts were recorded for this clone. The CDR3 bases are TGTGCCATCAGTGATCCTGGGAGGGACACTGAAGCTTTCTTT. As protein: CAISDPGRDTEAFF. This rearrangement joins TRBV10-3 to TRBJ1-1, with no clear D. CDR1 is ENHRY, CDR2 SYGVKD, per germline. V was shortened by 3 bases and J by 3 bases, with 11 bases between the two germline ends. This CDR3 contains 14 residues.

CDR3 nucleotides: TGTGCCTGGAGTGTACGGGGAGGTAGTGGAAACACCATATATTTT. It codes for CAWSVRGGSGNTIYF. The chain joins TRBV30 to TRBJ1-3, with unresolved D. Trimming took 0 bases from V and 3 from J, leaving 12 bases between them. The CDR3 is 15 residues long. Germline-derived CDR1 and CDR2 are GTSNPN and SVGIG (reference sequence).

The V and J genes are TRBV6-5 and TRBJ2-3; TRBD2 matches 11 bases. Germline-derived CDR1 and CDR2 are MNHEY and SVGAGI. The CDR3 runs to 15 residues. Trimming removed 6 bases from V and 4 bases from J; junction bases left unmatched: 6. CDR3 sequence (DNA): TGTGCCAGCAGGGGAACTAGCGGGGGATCAGATACGCAGTATTTT. Translating it yields CASRGTSGGSDTQYF.

This chain links TRBV7-2 with TRBJ1-6, with 7 nucleotides matching TRBD1. J lost 10 bases, V lost 5 bases, and 20 bases had no gene match. Germline CDR1 is SGHTA and CDR2 is FQGNSA. The CDR3 sequence is 18 residues long. DNA for the CDR3: TGTGCCAGCAGCGACCTAGCCAATATAGGGGGCGCTTGGTCACCCCTCCACTTT. Translation: CASSDLANIGGAWSPLHF.

The genes are TRBV27 and TRBJ1-2; no clear D. With 2 bases removed from V and 4 bases from J, the gap between germline ends came to 14 bases. Germline V gene sequence: CDR1 MNHEY, CDR2 SMNVEV (reference sequence). The CDR3 runs to 15 residues. CDR3 DNA: TGTGCCAGCAGTTTAACCGATTCGATTAGCTATGGCTACACCTTC. The encoded protein is CASSLTDSISYGYTF.

J is TRBJ1-1 and V is TRBV7-2, with D perhaps matching TRBD1 (6 bases). Germline loops: CDR1 SGHTA, CDR2 FQGNSA. V shed 4 bases and J shed 0 bases, with 9 bases lying between them. CDR3 length: 14 residues. CDR3: CASSSGHLNTEAFF. The CDR3 coding sequence is TGTGCCAGCAGCTCGGGACACCTGAACACTGAAGCTTTCTTT.

For this clone: A junction boundary mismatches the germline segment, possibly from a read error. The same CDR3 can be traced to other DNA sequences in this sample. The CDR3 coding sequence is TGCGCCAGCAGCCCGGGACTAGCGGGGGGAGAGACCCAGTACTTC. Encoded protein: CASSPGLAGGETQYF. The chain combines TRBV25-1 with TRBJ2-5; 15 positions match TRBD2. From germline, CDR1 is MGHDK and CDR2 SYGVNS. The CDR3 is made up of 15 amino acids. Together with reference TRBV25-1 and TRBJ2-5, the CDR3 gives the full variable domain: EADIYQTPRYLVIGTGKKITLECSQTMGHDKMYWYQQDPGMELHLIHYSYGVNSTEKGDLSSESTVSRIRTEHFPLTLESARPSHTSQYLCASSPGLAGGETQYFGPGTRLLVL.

The chain has TRBV7-8 and TRBJ1-3; 8 bases are shared with TRBD1. From germline, CDR1 is SGHVS and CDR2 FQNEAQ. J lost 5 bases, V lost 5 bases, and 8 bases had no gene match. CDR3 length equals 15 residues. CDR3 coding DNA: TGTGCCAGCAGCCCAGGACAGGGTAGTAGAAACACCATATATTTT. Translation gives CASSPGQGSRNTIYF.

The chain has TRBV5-1 and TRBJ2-3, with D tentatively TRBD1 (6 bases). Germline V lookup: CDR1 SGHRS, CDR2 YFSETQ. The CDR3 has 15 amino acids. Trimming cost V 2 bases and J 3 bases, with 13 bases left between them. CDR3 DNA sequence: TGCGCCAGCAGCTTCCGGGACATGGGAACAGATACGCAGTATTTT. This codes for CASSFRDMGTDTQYF.

This clone appeared a single time. The J gene is TRBJ1-2, the V gene TRBV6-5, with 7 bases matching TRBD1. Germline values: CDR1 MNHEY, CDR2 SVGAGI. This CDR3 region has 16 residues. V trimming: 2 bases; J trimming: 10 bases; junction bases outside the gene matches: 16. The CDR3 protein is CASSYTGTTGSNDYTF. For the CDR3, the DNA is TGTGCCAGCAGTTACACCGGAACGACAGGGTCTAATGACTACACCTTC.

The chain joins TRBV7-3 to TRBJ2-7; a weak D match, TRBD2 (6 bases). The CDR3 contains 12 residues. Trimming pared 0 bases from V and 9 bases from J, leaving 9 bases between. CDR1 is SGHTA, CDR2 FQGTGA, per germline. CDR3 protein: CASSLTGTRQYF. The CDR3 DNA follows: TGTGCCAGCAGCTTAACTGGGACTCGGCAGTACTTC.

The V gene is TRBV12-2, the J gene TRBJ2-3; no check of the table's D call, TRBD2, against the DNA was made. TRBV12-2 is noted as a pseudogene. CDR3 length: 16 amino acids. The DNA of the CDR3 is TGTGCAAGTCGCTCGGGACTAGCGGGGGGCCGGAATACGCAGTATTTT. This codes for CASRSGLAGGRNTQYF.

The CDR3 bases are TGTGCCAGCAGCGGGGGGGGGAAGAACACTGAAGCTTTCTTT. Protein product: CASSGGGKNTEAFF. The chain couples TRBV7-9 to TRBJ1-1, with D tentatively TRBD1 (5 bases). This CDR3 contains 14 residues. Germline CDR1 SEHNR, CDR2 FQNEAQ (reference sequence). The ends were cut back, 5 bases at V and 1 base at J, with 11 bases in the middle.

This clone showed up just a few times. V gene TRBV7-3 combines with J gene TRBJ2-3; TRBD2 agrees at 14 bases. The CDR3 has 16 amino acids. J gave up 6 bases and V 5 bases, and 7 bases lay outside the gene matches. Per the germline V gene, CDR1 is SGHTA and CDR2 is FQGTGA. This CDR3 reads CASSRGTSGGLDTQYF. The DNA for the CDR3 is TGTGCCAGCAGCCGAGGGACTAGCGGGGGATTGGATACGCAGTATTTT. The entire variable domain, with the rest obtained from reference TRBV7-3 and TRBJ2-3, is as follows: GAGVSQTPSNKVTEKGKYVELRCDPISGHTALYWYRQSLGQGPEFLIYFQGTGAADDSGLPNDRFFAVRPEGSVSTLKIQRTERGDSAVYLCASSRGTSGGLDTQYFGPGTRLTVL.

This clone came up a few times. V and J are TRBV7-2 and TRBJ2-5, with 7 positions matching TRBD2. The CDR3 sequence is 14 residues long. Germline CDR1 reads SGHTA; CDR2 reads FQGNSA. J lost 5 bases, V lost 5 bases, and 8 bases had no gene match. The CDR3 DNA reads as TGTGCCAGCAGCACGTGGGGGGGTTGGGAGACCCAGTACTTC. Protein: CASSTWGGWETQYF.

The J gene is TRBJ1-2, the V gene TRBV29-1; tentative D call: TRBD1 (5 bases). With 6 bases removed from V and 5 bases from J, the gap between germline ends came to 16 bases. The CDR3 sequence is 13 residues long. CDR1 and CDR2 (germline): SQVTM, ANQGSEA. The CDR3 nucleotides are TGCAGCGTCCTCCTTCCGGACAATTATGGCTACACCTTC. Translated, it gives CSVLLPDNYGYTF.

This chain uses TRBV6-1 with TRBJ2-1, with 10 bases lining up with TRBD1. J gave up 12 bases and V 2 bases, and 7 bases lay outside the gene matches. This CDR3 comprises 14 residues. From germline, CDR1 is MNHNS and CDR2 SASEGT. CDR3 DNA sequence: TGTGCCAGCAGTGAACTAGGGACAGGGGTCTGGCAGTTCTTC. It translates to CASSELGTGVWQFF.

The genes are TRBV5-1 and TRBJ2-6; D gene ambiguous. Germline V lookup: CDR1 SGHRS, CDR2 YFSETQ. The CDR3 runs 18 residues. Trimming took 1 base from V and 0 from J, leaving 14 bases between them. The chain's CDR3 is CASSLSHSSTSGANVLTF. DNA of the CDR3: TGCGCCAGCAGCTTGTCCCACAGCTCTACCTCTGGGGCCAACGTCCTGACTTTC.

As regards this clone: The junction differs from germline at one of its ends, possibly a read error. This chain uses TRBV27 with TRBJ1-1; a weak D match, TRBD1 (5 bases). The germline V gene encodes CDR1 MNHEY and CDR2 SMNVEV (reference sequence). The CDR3 sequence is 13 residues long. The DNA for the CDR3 is TGTGCCAGCAGGGGGCAGAGATTCACTAAAGCTTTCTTT. It translates to CASRGQRFTKAFF.

CDR3 sequence reads: CASSPPAERGNQPQHF. The CDR3, as DNA: TGTGCCAGCTCACCACCGGCTGAACGGGGCAATCAGCCCCAGCATTTT. The chain joins TRBV18 to TRBJ1-5; D ambiguous. This CDR3 has 16 amino acids. Trimming stripped 0 bases from V and 2 bases from J, with 11 bases between. Germline V lookup: CDR1 KGHSH, CDR2 LQKENI.

The gene calls are TRBV4-2 and TRBJ2-6, with a weak D call TRBD1 (6 bases). V was trimmed by 1 base and J by 0 bases, leaving 19 bases between them. Germline V gene data show CDR1 as LGHNA and CDR2 as YNFKEQ. The CDR3 runs to 20 residues. The CDR3 spells CASSQARTRGHRSGANVLTF. The CDR3 DNA is TGTGCCAGCAGCCAAGCCCGTACGAGGGGACACCGCTCTGGGGCCAACGTCCTGACTTTC.

The V and J genes are TRBV25-1 and TRBJ2-1, with D maybe TRBD2 (5 bases). Trimming pared 2 bases from V and 6 bases from J, leaving 14 bases between. Germline values: CDR1 MGHDK, CDR2 SYGVNS. CDR3 length equals 15 residues. The CDR3 DNA sequence: TGTGCCAGCAGTGAACGGATAGGACTTTTCAATGAGCAGTTCTTC. It yields the protein CASSERIGLFNEQFF. Full variable domain (remainder filled in from reference TRBV25-1 and TRBJ2-1): EADIYQTPRYLVIGTGKKITLECSQTMGHDKMYWYQQDPGMELHLIHYSYGVNSTEKGDLSSESTVSRIRTEHFPLTLESARPSHTSQYLCASSERIGLFNEQFFGPGTRLTVL.